This T cell receptor beta chain emerged from a study of blood T cell repertoires in COVID-19. For the study at large: The United States, Italy and Spain provided the acute and convalescent COVID-19 samples.

Trimming took 9 bases from V and 2 from J; bases not matched to a gene: 4. CDR1 is LNHDA, CDR2 SQIVND, per germline (reference sequence). The CDR3 loop spans 14 amino acids. In the authors' methods: Estimation of nucleated cell counts was performed using reference gene primer amplification. Measured with immunoSEQ multiplex PCR; TCRdb has only the in-frame clones, and not every one. V, J and clone size derive from that table, while D and trimming were established from the DNA sequence. The data contain around 120,000 clones, roughly 90% of them singletons. The V and J genes are TRBV19 and TRBJ2-2, with TRBD1 matching 9 bases. This receptor was taken from a woman in her sixties or seventies with COVID-19, enrolled during active disease. Input material: peripheral blood. CDR3 in DNA: TGTGCCAGCCTGGACAGGGGTAACACCGGGGAGCTGTTTTTT. It encodes CASLDRGNTGELFF. The variable domain in full, with the rest retrieved from reference TRBV19 and TRBJ2-2, is DGGITQSPKYLFRKEGQNVTLSCEQNLNHDAMYWYRQDPGQGLRLIYYSQIVNDFQKGDIAEGYSVSREKKESFPLTVTSAQKNPTAFYLCASLDRGNTGELFFGEGSRLTVL.